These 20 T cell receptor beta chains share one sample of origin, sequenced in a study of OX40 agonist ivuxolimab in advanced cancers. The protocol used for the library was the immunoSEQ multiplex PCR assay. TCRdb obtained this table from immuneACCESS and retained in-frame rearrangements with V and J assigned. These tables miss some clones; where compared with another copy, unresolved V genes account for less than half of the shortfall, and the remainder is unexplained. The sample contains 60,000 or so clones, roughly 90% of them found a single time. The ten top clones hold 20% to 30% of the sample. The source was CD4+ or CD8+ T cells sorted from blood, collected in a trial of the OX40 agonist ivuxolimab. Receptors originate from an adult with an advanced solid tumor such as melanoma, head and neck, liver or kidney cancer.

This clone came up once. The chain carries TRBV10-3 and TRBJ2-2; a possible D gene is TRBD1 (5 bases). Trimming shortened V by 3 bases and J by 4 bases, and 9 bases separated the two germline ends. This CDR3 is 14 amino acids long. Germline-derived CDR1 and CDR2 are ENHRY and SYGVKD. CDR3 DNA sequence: TGTGCCATCAGTGACAGGGATCTCACCGGGGAGCTGTTTTTT. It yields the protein CAISDRDLTGELFF.

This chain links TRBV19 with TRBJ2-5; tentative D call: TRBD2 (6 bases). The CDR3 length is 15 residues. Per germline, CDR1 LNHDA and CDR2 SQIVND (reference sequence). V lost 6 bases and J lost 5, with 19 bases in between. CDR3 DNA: TGTGCCAGTAGCATGGGGACTTTGACGGTCGAGACCCAGTACTTC. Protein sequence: CASSMGTLTVETQYF.

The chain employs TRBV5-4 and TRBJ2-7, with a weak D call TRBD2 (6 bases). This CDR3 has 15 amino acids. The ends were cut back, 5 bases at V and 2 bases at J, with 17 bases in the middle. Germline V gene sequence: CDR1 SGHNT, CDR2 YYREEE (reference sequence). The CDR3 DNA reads TGTGCCAGCAGTTATGAGGAGGGGCGAGCCTACGAGCAGTACTTC. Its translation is CASSYEEGRAYEQYF.

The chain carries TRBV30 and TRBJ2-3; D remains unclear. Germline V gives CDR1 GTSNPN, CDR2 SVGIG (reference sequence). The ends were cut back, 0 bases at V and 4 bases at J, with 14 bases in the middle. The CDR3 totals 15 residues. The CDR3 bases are TGTGCCTGGAGTGTACTTAGTTTTAGGCCAGATACGCAGTATTTT. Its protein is CAWSVLSFRPDTQYF.

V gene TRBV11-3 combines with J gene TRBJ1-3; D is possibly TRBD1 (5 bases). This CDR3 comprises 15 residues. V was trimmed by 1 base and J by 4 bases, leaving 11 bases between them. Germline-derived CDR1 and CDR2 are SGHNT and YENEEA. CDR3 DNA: TGTGCCAGCAGCTTAGTCAGGGAGAGGGGAAACACCATATATTTT. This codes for CASSLVRERGNTIYF.

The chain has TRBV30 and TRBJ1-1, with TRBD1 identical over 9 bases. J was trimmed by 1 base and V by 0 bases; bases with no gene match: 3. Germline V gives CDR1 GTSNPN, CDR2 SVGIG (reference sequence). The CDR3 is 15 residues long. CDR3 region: CAWSVGTGTNTEAFF. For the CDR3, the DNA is TGTGCCTGGAGTGTCGGGACAGGGACGAACACTGAAGCTTTCTTT.

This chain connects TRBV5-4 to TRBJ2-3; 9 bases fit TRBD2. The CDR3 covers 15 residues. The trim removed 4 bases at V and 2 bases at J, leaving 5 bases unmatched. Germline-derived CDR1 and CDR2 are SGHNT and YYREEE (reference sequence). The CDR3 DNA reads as TGTGCCAGCAGCGTTCCGGGACTAGCCACAGATACGCAGTATTTT. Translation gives CASSVPGLATDTQYF.

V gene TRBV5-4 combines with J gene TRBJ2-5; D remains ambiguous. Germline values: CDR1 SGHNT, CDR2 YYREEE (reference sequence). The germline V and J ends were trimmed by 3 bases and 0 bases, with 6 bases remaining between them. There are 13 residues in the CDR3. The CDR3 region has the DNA TGTGCCAGCAGCTACGAACACCAAGAGACCCAGTACTTC. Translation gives CASSYEHQETQYF.

The CDR3 DNA reads TGCAGCGTTGAAGCCGACAGAACCTACGAGCAGTACTTC. Its protein product is CSVEADRTYEQYF. V gene TRBV29-1 combines with J gene TRBJ2-7; TRBD1 might be the D (5 bases). V lost 1 base and J 2 bases, leaving 9 bases between the germline ends. Per germline, CDR1 SQVTM and CDR2 ANQGSEA. The CDR3 loop spans 13 amino acids.

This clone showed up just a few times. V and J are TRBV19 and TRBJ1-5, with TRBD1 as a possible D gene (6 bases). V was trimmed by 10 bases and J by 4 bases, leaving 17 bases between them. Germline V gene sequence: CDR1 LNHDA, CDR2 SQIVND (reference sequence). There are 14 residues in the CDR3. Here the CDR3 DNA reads TGTGCCACCTCGATCCGGACAGTAAATCAGCCCCAGCATTTT. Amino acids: CATSIRTVNQPQHF.

CDR3 loop: CASARAQKNIQYF. CDR3 bases: TGTGCCAGCGCCCGGGCTCAAAAAAACATTCAGTACTTC. The V call is TRBV6-6, the J call TRBJ2-4; no clear D. The V end lost 8 bases, the J end lost 4 bases, and 12 bases lay between the germline ends. Germline lookup yields CDR1 MNHNY and CDR2 SVGAGI (reference sequence). The CDR3 sequence is 13 residues long.

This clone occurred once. Here the CDR3 reads CASSLSDRFQPQHF. In DNA, the CDR3 is TGTGCCAGCAGTTTATCAGACCGCTTTCAGCCCCAGCATTTT. The chain joins TRBV28 to TRBJ1-5, with D hard to call. V was shortened by 1 base and J by 6 bases, with 10 bases between the two germline ends. CDR3 length: 14 residues. Germline CDR1 reads MDHEN; CDR2 reads SYDVKM.

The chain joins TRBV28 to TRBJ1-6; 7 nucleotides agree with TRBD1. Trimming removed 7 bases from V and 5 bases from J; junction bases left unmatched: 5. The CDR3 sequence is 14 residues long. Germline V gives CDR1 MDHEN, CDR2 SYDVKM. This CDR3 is CASTRDRNNSPLHF. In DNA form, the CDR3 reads TGTGCCAGCACTAGGGACAGAAATAATTCACCCCTCCACTTT. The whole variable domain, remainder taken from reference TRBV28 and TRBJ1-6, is DVKVTQSSRYLVKRTGEKVFLECVQDMDHENMFWYRQDPGLGLRLIYFSYDVKMKEKGDIPEGYSVSREKKERFSLILESASTNQTSMYLCASTRDRNNSPLHFGNGTRLTVT.

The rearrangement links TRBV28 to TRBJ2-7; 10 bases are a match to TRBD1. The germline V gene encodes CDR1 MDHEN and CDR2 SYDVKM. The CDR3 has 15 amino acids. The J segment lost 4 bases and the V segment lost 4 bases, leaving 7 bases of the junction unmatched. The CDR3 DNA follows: TGTGCCAGCAGTTCCGTCGACAGGGGGCATTACGAGCAGTACTTC. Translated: CASSSVDRGHYEQYF. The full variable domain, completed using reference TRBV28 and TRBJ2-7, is DVKVTQSSRYLVKRTGEKVFLECVQDMDHENMFWYRQDPGLGLRLIYFSYDVKMKEKGDIPEGYSVSREKKERFSLILESASTNQTSMYLCASSSVDRGHYEQYFGPGTRLTVT.

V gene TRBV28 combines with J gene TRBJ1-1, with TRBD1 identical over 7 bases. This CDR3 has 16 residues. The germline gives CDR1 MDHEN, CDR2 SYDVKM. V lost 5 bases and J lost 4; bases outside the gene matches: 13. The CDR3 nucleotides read TGTGCCAGCAGTCCTTGGGGACAGCCTGAGTCCACTGAAGCTTTCTTT. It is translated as CASSPWGQPESTEAFF.

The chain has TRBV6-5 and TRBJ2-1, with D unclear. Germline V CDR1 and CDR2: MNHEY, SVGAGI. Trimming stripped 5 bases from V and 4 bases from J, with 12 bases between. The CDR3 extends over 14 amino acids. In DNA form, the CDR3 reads TGTGCCAGCAGTCACCGGTCGAATTACAATGAGCAGTTCTTC. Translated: CASSHRSNYNEQFF.

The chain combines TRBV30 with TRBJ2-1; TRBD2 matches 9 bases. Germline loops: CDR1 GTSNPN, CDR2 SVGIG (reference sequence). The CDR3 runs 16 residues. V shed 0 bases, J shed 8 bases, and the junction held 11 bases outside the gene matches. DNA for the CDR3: TGTGCCTGGAGTGTAATGGGACTAGCCCTCGAGGATGAGCAGTTCTTC. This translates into CAWSVMGLALEDEQFF.

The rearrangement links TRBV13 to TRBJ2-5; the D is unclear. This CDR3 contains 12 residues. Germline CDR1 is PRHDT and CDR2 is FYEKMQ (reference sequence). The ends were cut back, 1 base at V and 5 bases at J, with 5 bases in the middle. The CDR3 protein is CASSLDPETQYF. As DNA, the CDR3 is TGTGCCAGCAGCTTAGATCCTGAGACCCAGTACTTC. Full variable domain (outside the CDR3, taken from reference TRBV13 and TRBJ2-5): AAGVIQSPRHLIKEKRETATLKCYPIPRHDTVYWYQQGPGQDPQFLISFYEKMQSDKGSIPDRFSAQQFSDYHSELNMSSLELGDSALYFCASSLDPETQYFGPGTRLLVL.

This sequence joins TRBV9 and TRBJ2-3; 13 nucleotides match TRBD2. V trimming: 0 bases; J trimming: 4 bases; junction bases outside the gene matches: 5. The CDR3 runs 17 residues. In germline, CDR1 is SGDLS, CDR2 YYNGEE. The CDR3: CASSVEGLAGFSDTQYF. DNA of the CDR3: TGTGCCAGCAGCGTAGAGGGACTAGCGGGGTTCTCAGATACGCAGTATTTT.

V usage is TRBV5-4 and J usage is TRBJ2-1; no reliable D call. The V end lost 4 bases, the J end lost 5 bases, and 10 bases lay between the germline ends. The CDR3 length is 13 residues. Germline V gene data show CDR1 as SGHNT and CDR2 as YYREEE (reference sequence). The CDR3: CASSRAGDNEQFF. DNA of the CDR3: TGTGCCAGCAGCAGGGCTGGGGACAATGAGCAGTTCTTC.